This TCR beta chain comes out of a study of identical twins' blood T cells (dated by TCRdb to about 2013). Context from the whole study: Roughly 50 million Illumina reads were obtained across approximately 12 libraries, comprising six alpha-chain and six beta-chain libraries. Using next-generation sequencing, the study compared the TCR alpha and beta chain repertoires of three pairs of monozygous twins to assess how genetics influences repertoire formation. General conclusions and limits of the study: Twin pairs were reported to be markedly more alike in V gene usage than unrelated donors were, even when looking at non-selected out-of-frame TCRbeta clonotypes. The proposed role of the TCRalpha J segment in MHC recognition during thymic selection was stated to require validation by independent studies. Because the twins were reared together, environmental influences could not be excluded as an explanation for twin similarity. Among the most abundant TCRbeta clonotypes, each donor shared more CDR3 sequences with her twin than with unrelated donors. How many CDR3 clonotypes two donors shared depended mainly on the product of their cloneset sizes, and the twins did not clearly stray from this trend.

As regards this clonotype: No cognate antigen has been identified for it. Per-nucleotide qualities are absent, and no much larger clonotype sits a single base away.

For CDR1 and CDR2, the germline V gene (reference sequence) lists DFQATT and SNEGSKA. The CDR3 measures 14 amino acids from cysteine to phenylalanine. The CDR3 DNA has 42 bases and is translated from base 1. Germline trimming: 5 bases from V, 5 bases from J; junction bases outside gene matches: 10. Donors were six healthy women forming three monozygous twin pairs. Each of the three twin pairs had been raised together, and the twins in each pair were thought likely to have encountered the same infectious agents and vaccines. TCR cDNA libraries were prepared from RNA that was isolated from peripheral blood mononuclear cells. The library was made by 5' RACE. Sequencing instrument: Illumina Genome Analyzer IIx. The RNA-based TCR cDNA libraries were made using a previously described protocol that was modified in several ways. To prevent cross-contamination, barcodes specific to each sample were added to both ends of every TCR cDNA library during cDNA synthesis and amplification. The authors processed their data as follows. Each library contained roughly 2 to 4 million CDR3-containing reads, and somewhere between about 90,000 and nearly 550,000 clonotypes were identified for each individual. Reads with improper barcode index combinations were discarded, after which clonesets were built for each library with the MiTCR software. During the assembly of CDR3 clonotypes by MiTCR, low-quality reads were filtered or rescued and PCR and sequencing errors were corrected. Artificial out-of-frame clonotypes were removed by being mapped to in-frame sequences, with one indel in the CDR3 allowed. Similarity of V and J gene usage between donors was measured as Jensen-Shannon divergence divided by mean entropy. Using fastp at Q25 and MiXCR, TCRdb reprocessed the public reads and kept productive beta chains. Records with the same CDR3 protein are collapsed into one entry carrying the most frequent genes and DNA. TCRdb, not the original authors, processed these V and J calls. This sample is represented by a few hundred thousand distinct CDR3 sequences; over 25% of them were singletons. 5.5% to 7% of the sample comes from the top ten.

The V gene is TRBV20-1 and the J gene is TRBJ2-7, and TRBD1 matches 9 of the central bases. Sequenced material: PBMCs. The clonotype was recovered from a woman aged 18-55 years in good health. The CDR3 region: CSAGSTGGINEQYF. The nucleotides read TGCAGTGCTGGGTCGACAGGGGGAATCAACGAGCAGTACTTC.